This T cell receptor (beta chain) was profiled in a study of T cell responses to AZD1222 COVID-19 vaccine. Trimming pared 3 bases from V and 6 bases from J, leaving 15 bases between. The CDR3 is 15 residues long. The germline gives CDR1 LNHDA, CDR2 SQIVND (reference sequence). Profiled with immunoSEQ multiplex PCR; TCRdb holds only in-frame clones, not every one. This repertoire shows around 50,000 clones, 65% to 90% found once; its top ten account for 5.5% to 7%. Sequencing was performed on peripheral blood, taken 28 days after the second AZD1222 dose. The clonotype was recovered from an adult who received the AZD1222 COVID-19 vaccine. The V call is TRBV19, the J call TRBJ1-5; D possibly corresponds to TRBD1 (5 bases). This CDR3 reads CASSIARESGQPQHF. In nucleotides, the CDR3 is TGTGCCAGTAGTATTGCCAGGGAATCGGGTCAGCCCCAGCATTTT.